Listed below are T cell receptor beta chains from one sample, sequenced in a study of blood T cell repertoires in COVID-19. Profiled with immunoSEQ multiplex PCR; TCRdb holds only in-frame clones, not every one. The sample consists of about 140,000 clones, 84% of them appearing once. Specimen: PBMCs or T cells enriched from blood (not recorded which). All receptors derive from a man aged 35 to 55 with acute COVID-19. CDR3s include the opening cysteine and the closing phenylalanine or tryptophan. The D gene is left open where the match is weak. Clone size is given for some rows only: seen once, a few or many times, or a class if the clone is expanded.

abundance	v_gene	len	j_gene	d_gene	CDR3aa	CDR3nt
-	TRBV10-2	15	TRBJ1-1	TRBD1	CASSKPGQKFPEAFF	TGCGCCAGCTCCAAGCCGGGACAGAAATTCCCTGAAGCTTTCTTT
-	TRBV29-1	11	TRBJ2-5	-	CSVGSQETQYF	TGCAGCGTCGGTTCCCAAGAGACCCAGTACTTC
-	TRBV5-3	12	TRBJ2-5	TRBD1	CAGGQGLETQYF	TGTGCCGGTGGACAGGGACTGGAGACCCAGTACTTC
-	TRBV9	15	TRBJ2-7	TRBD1	CASSVSGTGTYEQYF	TGTGCCAGCAGCGTATCCGGGACAGGGACCTACGAGCAGTACTTC
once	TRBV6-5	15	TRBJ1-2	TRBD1	CASSRDSTANYGYTF	TGTGCCAGCAGTCGGGACAGCACAGCTAACTATGGCTACACCTTC
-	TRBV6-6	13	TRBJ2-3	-	CASTLRGEDTQYF	TGTGCCAGCACCTTACGTGGAGAAGATACGCAGTATTTT
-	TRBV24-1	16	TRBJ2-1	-	CATSDLGQGVYNEQFF	TGTGCCACCAGTGATTTAGGGCAGGGTGTCTACAATGAGCAGTTCTTC
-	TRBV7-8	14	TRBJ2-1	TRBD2	CASSWSGGYNEQFF	TGTGCCAGCAGCTGGTCGGGAGGGTACAATGAGCAGTTCTTC
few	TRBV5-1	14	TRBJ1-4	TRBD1	CASSFRQGREKLFF	TGCGCCAGCAGCTTTCGACAGGGGAGGGAAAAACTGTTTTTT
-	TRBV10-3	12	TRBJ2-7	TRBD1	CAMGTGKREQYF	TGTGCCATGGGGACAGGGAAGAGAGAGCAGTACTTC
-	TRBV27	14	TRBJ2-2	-	CASSHPRATGELFF	TGTGCCAGCTCTCACCCCAGGGCCACCGGGGAGCTGTTTTTT
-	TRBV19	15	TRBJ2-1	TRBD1	CASSGPGQGTNEQFF	TGTGCCAGTAGTGGTCCGGGACAGGGGACGAATGAGCAGTTCTTC
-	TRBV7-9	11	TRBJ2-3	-	CASFGTDTQYF	TGTGCCAGCTTCGGGACAGATACGCAGTATTTT
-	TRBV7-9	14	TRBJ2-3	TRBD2	CASSRREGGYTQYF	TGTGCCAGCAGCCGTCGGGAGGGGGGGTATACGCAGTATTTT
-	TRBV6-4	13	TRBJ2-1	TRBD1	CASSAARTGWQFF	TGTGCCAGCAGTGCCGCCAGGACAGGGTGGCAGTTCTTC
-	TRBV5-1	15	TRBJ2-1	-	CASSLEQGHRNEQFF	TGCGCCAGCAGCTTGGAACAGGGACACAGGAATGAGCAGTTCTTC